This TCR beta chain was retrieved from a study of blood T cell repertoires in COVID-19. Study-wide context: The cDNA or gDNA used as material had been derived from T cells, B-cell-depleted T cells, or PBMCs.

This table comes from immunoSEQ multiplex PCR, and its TCRdb copy is limited to in-frame clones, with some not included. The sample holds some 230,000 clones; approximately 85% are singletons and the top ten take roughly 8.2%. Seattle researchers signed up patients amid active infection and tracked them longitudinally. V trimming: 6 bases; J trimming: 1 base; junction bases outside the gene matches: 4. Germline V gene sequence: CDR1 ENHRY, CDR2 SYGVKD. CDR3 length: 16 residues. Sequencing input: peripheral blood. The gene calls are TRBV10-3 and TRBJ2-7; 15 bases agree with TRBD2. The origin of this receptor is a woman at least 80 years old with COVID-19, enrolled during active disease. This CDR3 reads CAISPGLAGGSYEQYF. CDR3 DNA: TGTGCCATCAGCCCGGGACTAGCGGGAGGTTCCTACGAGCAGTACTTC.